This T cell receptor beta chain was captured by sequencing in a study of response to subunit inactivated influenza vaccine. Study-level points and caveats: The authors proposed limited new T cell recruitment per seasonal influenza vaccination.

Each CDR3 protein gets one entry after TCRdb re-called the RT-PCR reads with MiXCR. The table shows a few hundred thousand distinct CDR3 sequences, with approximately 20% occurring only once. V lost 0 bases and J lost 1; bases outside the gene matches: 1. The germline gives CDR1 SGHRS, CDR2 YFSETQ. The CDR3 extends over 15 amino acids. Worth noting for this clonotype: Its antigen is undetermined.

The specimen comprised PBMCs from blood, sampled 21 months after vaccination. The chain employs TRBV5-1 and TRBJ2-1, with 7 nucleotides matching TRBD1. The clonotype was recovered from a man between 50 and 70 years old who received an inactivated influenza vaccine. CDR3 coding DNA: TGCGCCAGCAGCTTGGAGGGGGCTTCCTACAATGAGCAGTTCTTC. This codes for CASSLEGASYNEQFF.